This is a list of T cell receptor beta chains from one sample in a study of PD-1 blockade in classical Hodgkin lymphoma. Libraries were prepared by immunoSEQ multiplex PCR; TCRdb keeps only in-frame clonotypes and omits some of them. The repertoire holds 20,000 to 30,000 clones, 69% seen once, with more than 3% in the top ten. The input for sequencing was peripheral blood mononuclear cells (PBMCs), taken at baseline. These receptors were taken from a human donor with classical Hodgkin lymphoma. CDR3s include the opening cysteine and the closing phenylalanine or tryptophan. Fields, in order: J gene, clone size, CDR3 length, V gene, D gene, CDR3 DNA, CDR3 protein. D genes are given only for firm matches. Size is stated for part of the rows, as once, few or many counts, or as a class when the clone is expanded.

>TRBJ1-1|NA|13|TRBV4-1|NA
TGCGCCAGCAGCCAAGGTTGGGGGCCTGAAGCTTTCTTT
CASSQGWGPEAFF
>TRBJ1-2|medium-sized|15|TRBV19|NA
TGTGCCAGTAGTCATACAGGGCCAAGGACCTATGGCTACACCTTC
CASSHTGPRTYGYTF
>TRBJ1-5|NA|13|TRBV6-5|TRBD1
TGTGCCAGCTTCGGGACAGAGGACCAGCCCCAGCATTTT
CASFGTEDQPQHF
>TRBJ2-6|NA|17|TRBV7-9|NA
TGTGCCAGCACCTACGGGGCCAGTATTTCTGGGGCCAACGTCCTGACTTTC
CASTYGASISGANVLTF
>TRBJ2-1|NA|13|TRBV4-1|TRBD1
TGCGCCAGCAGTCAGACAGGGTACAATGAGCAGTTCTTC
CASSQTGYNEQFF
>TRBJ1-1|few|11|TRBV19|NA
TGTGCCAGTAGTAGGTTCTCTGAAGCTTTCTTT
CASSRFSEAFF
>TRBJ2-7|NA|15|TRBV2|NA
TGTGCCATACAGAGTAGGGCCGATGGGACCTACGAGCAGTACTTC
CAIQSRADGTYEQYF
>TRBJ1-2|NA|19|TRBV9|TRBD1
TGTGCCAGCAGCGGGCTCCGGGACAGGGGGCGCGGGGCTAACTATGGCTACACCTTC
CASSGLRDRGRGANYGYTF
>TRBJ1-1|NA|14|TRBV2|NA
TGTGCCAGCAGTATACTAGCGGGGTACACTGAAGCTTTCTTT
CASSILAGYTEAFF
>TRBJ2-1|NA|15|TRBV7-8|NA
TGTGCCAGCAGCAATCAGGGGGCGGGAGACAATGAGCAGTTCTTC
CASSNQGAGDNEQFF
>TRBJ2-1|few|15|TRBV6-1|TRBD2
TGTGCCAGCAGAATTGGACTAGCGGGGGGGAATGAGCAGTTCTTC
CASRIGLAGGNEQFF
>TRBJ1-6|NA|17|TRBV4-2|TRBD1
TGTGCCAGCAGCCAAGTAGGAGCGGGACAGGGAACCTCACCCCTCCACTTT
CASSQVGAGQGTSPLHF
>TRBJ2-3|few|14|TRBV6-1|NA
TGTGCCAGCAGTGAATTGCTAGCGCCAGATACGCAGTATTTT
CASSELLAPDTQYF
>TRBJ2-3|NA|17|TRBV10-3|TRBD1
TGTGCCACCCGGGACAGGGGTCAAATACCCTCCACAGATACGCAGTATTTT
CATRDRGQIPSTDTQYF
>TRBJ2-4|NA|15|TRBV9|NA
TGTGCCAGCAGCGTATACGGGGAAGGGGTAAACATTCAGTACTTC
CASSVYGEGVNIQYF
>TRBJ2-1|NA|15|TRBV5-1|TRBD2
TGCGCCAGCAGTTTCGCGGGGGGTACATACAATGAGCAGTTCTTC
CASSFAGGTYNEQFF
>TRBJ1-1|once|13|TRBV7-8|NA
TGTGCCAGTTCGGAGGGGAGGAACACTGAAGCTTTCTTT
CASSEGRNTEAFF
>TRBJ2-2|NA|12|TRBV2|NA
TGTGCCAGCTGTGATAACACCGGGGAGCTGTTTTTT
CASCDNTGELFF
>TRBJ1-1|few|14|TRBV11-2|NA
TGTGCCAGCAGCTCGACAGCTTCGAGGACTGAAGCTTTCTTT
CASSSTASRTEAFF
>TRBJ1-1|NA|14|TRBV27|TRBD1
TGTGCCAGCAGTTTATTAGGTGACAGGGATGAAGCTTTCTTT
CASSLLGDRDEAFF
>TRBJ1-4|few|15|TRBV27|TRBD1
TGTGCCAGCAGTTTCCTACAGGGGGGAGGTGAAAAACTGTTTTTT
CASSFLQGGGEKLFF
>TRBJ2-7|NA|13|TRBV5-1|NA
TGCGCCAGCAGCTTGGGACTTTACTACGAGCAGTACTTC
CASSLGLYYEQYF
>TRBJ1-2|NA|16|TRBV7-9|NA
TGTGCCAGCAGCCCCTCTTCTGCAGCGGCTAACTATGGCTACACCTTC
CASSPSSAAANYGYTF